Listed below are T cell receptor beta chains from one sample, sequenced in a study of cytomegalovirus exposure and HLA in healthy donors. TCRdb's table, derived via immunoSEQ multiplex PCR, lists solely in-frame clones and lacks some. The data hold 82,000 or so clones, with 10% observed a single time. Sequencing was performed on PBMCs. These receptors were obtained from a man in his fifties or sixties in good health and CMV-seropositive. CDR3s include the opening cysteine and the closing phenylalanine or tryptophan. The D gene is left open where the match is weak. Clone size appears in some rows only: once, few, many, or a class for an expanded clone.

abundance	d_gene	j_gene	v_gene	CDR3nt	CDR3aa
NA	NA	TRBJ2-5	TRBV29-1	TGCAGCGTTGGTGGCCTAGCGAATCAAGAGACCCAGTACTTC	CSVGGLANQETQYF
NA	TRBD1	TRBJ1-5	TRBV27	TGTGCCAGCAGTCCCGAGGGACAGGGGCATCAGCCCCAGCATTTT	CASSPEGQGHQPQHF
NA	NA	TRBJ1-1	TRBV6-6	TGTGCCAGCAGTCTTCAGGGGAACACTGAAGCTTTCTTT	CASSLQGNTEAFF
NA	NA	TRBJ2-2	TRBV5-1	TGCGCCAGCAGCTTCGTAGAGAACACCGGGGAGCTGTTTTTT	CASSFVENTGELFF
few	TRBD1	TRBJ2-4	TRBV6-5	TGTGCCAGCAGGACAGGGGGCAAAAACATTCAGTACTTC	CASRTGGKNIQYF
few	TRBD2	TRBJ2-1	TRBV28	TGTGCCAGCAGAGCAGATTCCGGGACTAGCGGGAACTATGAGCAGTTCTTC	CASRADSGTSGNYEQFF
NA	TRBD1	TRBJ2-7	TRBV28	TGTGCCAGCAGTTTGCCCGACAGGGCTGTCCCCTACGAGCAGTACTTC	CASSLPDRAVPYEQYF
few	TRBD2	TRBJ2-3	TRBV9	TGTGCCAGCAGCCCACCCTACGGGGGGAGCACAGATACGCAGTATTTT	CASSPPYGGSTDTQYF
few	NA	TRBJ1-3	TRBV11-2	TGTGCCAGCAGCTTAGTCGAAGGGAGAGGAAACACCATATATTTT	CASSLVEGRGNTIYF
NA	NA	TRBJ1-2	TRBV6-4	TGTGCCAGCAGTGACTCGCAGGAATTGAACTATGGCTACACCTTC	CASSDSQELNYGYTF
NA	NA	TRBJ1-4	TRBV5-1	TGCGCCAGCAGCTTGACAGGTTTTAATGAAAAACTGTTTTTT	CASSLTGFNEKLFF
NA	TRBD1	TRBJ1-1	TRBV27	TGTGCCAGCAGTCGGACAGGGTTGAACACTGAAGCTTTCTTT	CASSRTGLNTEAFF
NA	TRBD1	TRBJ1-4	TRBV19	TGTGCCAGTACCATTTGGACAGGGGTAGGGGAAAAACTGTTTTTT	CASTIWTGVGEKLFF
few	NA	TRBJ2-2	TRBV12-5	TGTGCTAGTGGTTTGAATACTTATAACACCGGGGAGCTGTTTTTT	CASGLNTYNTGELFF
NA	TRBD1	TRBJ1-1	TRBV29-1	TGCAGCGTTGGGAGACAGGGGAAGAACACTGAAGCTTTCTTT	CSVGRQGKNTEAFF
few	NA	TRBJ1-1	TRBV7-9	TGTGCCAGCAGCTTAGGAGAACCTAACACTGAAGCTTTCTTT	CASSLGEPNTEAFF
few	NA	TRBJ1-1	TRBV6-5	TGTGCCAGCAGTTACGGTGTAGACACTGAAGCTTTCTTT	CASSYGVDTEAFF
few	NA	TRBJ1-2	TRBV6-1	TGTGCCAGCACCTCCCCGGGAAAAATTTATGGCTACACCTTC	CASTSPGKIYGYTF
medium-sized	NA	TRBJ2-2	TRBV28	TGTGCCACCAGGGGCAGGGGATCCCACACCGGGGAGCTGTTTTTT	CATRGRGSHTGELFF
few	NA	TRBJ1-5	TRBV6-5	TGTGCCAGCAGTTATTCGGGAAGGGATCAGCCCCAGCATTTT	CASSYSGRDQPQHF
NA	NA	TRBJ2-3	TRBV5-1	TGCGCCAGCAGCTTGGGGGGGGTCGCAGATACGCAGTATTTT	CASSLGGVADTQYF
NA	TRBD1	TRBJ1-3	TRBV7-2	TGTGCCAGCACCATGGACAGGGGGCTGGGAAACACCATATATTTT	CASTMDRGLGNTIYF
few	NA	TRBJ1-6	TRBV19	TGTGCCAGTAGTATTTCGAGTAATAATTCACCCCTCCACTTT	CASSISSNNSPLHF
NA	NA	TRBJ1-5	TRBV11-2	TGTGCCAGCAGCCCTGACTGGGATCAGCCCCAGCATTTT	CASSPDWDQPQHF
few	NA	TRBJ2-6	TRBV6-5	TGTGCCAGCAGTTACGACAGCTCTGGGGCCAACGTCCTGACTTTC	CASSYDSSGANVLTF
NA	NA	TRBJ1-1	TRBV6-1	TGTGCCAGCAGCTCCAGGCCCTCTAACACTGAAGCTTTCTTT	CASSSRPSNTEAFF
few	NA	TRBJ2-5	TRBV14	TGTGCCAGCAGCCAAGTTCGAAGCTGGGAGACCCAGTACTTC	CASSQVRSWETQYF
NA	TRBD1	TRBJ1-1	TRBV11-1	TGTGCCAGCAGCTTTGGGACAGGGACGAACACTGAAGCTTTCTTT	CASSFGTGTNTEAFF
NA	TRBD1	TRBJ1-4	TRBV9	TGTGCCAGCAGCGTATCCAGGGGGACCCGGGGTGAAAAACTGTTTTTT	CASSVSRGTRGEKLFF
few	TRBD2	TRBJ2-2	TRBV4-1	TGCGCCAGCAGCCTAGCGGGACTAGCAGGGCACACCGGGGAGCTGTTTTTT	CASSLAGLAGHTGELFF
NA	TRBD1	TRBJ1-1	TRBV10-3	TGTGCCATCAGGTCACAGGGGGAGAACACTGAAGCTTTCTTT	CAIRSQGENTEAFF
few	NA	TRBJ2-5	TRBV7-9	TGTGCCAGCAGCTCGGGACTTCACTTCGAAGAGACCCAGTACTTC	CASSSGLHFEETQYF
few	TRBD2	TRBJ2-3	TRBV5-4	TGTGCCAGCAGCTCTCCAACTAGCGGTTCTAGCACAGATACGCAGTATTTT	CASSSPTSGSSTDTQYF
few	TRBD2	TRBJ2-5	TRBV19	TGTGCCAGTAGTACCCACATAAGCGGGGCGGAGACCCAGTACTTC	CASSTHISGAETQYF
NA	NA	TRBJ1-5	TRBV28	TGTGCCAGCAGTTTGGGGCAGGGAAATAGCAATCAGCCCCAGCATTTT	CASSLGQGNSNQPQHF
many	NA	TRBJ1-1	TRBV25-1	TGTGCCAGCAGTGAATGGGCAAACACTGAAGCTTTCTTT	CASSEWANTEAFF
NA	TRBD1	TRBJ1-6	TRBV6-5	TGTGCCAGCAGTTACTCGCAGGGGGCGGGATCACCCCCCCACTTT	CASSYSQGAGSPPHF
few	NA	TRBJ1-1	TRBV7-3	TGTGCCAGCAGCTTAAGAGGGGGAAGACGAAACACTGAAGCTTTCTTT	CASSLRGGRRNTEAFF
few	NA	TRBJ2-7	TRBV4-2	TGTGCCAGCAGCCAAGCCTCGCCGTTAGCGCCGATAACCTACGAGCAGTACTTC	CASSQASPLAPITYEQYF
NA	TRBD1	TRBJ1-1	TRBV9	TGTGCCAGCACCGTAGTAACAGGGGGGAACACTGAAGCTTTCTTT	CASTVVTGGNTEAFF
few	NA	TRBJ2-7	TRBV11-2	TGTGCCAGCAGCTTACCCCTGGGGAGCGGCTCCTACGAGCAGTACTTC	CASSLPLGSGSYEQYF
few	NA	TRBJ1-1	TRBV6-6	TGTGCCAGCAGTTACGGCGGTAACACTGAAGCTTTCTTT	CASSYGGNTEAFF
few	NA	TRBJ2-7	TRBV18	TGTGCCAGCTCACCAAGCGGGTCGTCCTACGAGCAGTACTTC	CASSPSGSSYEQYF
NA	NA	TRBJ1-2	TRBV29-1	TGCAGCGTGGGGCCGGGGGTTGGAGCTCGCTACACCTTC	CSVGPGVGARYTF
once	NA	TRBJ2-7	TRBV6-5	TGTGCCAGCAGTTACTTAACCGAGCAGTACTTC	CASSYLTEQYF
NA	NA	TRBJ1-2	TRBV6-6	TGTGCCAGCAGTTACTCCGGCGGAACTTATGGCTACACCTTC	CASSYSGGTYGYTF
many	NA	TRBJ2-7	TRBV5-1	TGCGCCAGCAGCTTGTCGGGTGGGAGCTACGAGCAGTACTTC	CASSLSGGSYEQYF
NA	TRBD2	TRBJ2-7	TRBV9	TGTGCCAGCAGCGTAGACGTAGGACTAGCTAACGAGCAGTACTTC	CASSVDVGLANEQYF
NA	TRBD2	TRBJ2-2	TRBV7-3	TGTGCCAGCAGCTTCCTAGCGGGGGCGAACACCGGGGAGCTGTTTTTT	CASSFLAGANTGELFF
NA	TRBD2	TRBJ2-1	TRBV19	TGTGCCAGTAGTATAATGTCGGGGGGAAACAATGAGCAGTTCTTC	CASSIMSGGNNEQFF
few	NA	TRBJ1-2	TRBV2	TGTGCCAGTCGACTGGAAATTTCTAACTATGGCTACACCTTC	CASRLEISNYGYTF
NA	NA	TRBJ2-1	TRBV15	TGTGCCACCAAGTCCGTCAGCTCCTACAATGAGCAGTTCTTC	CATKSVSSYNEQFF
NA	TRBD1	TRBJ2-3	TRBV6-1	TGTGCCAGCAGTGACTCAGGACAGGGACCAGATACGCAGTATTTT	CASSDSGQGPDTQYF
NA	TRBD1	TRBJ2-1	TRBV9	TGTGCCAGCAGCGCAAGGGGACAGAACTCCTACAATGAGCAGTTCTTC	CASSARGQNSYNEQFF
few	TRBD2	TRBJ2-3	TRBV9	TGTGCCAGCGGCCCTAGCGGGAGCACAGATACGCAGTATTTT	CASGPSGSTDTQYF
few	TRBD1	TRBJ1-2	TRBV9	TGTGCCAGCAGCGCCGCAGGGGGCGGCGGCTACACCTTC	CASSAAGGGGYTF
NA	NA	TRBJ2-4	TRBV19	TGTGCCAGTAGTCGTCTGGCGGGGAACATTCAGTACTTC	CASSRLAGNIQYF